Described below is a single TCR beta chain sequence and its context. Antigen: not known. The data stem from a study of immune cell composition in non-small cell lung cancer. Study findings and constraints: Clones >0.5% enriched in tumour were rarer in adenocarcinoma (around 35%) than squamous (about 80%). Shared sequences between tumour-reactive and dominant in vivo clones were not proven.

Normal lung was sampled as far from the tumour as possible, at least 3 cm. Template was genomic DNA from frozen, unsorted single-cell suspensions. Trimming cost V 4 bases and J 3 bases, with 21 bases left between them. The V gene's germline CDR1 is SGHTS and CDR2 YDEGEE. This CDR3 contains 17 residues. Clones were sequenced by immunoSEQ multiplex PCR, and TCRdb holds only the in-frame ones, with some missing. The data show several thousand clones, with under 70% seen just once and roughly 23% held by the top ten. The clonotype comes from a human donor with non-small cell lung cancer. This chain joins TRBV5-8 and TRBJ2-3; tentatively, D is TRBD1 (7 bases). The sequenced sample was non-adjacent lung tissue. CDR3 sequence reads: CASSQGVGGEETDTQYF. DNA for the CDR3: TGTGCCAGCAGCCAGGGGGTCGGGGGCGAGGAGACAGATACGCAGTATTTT.